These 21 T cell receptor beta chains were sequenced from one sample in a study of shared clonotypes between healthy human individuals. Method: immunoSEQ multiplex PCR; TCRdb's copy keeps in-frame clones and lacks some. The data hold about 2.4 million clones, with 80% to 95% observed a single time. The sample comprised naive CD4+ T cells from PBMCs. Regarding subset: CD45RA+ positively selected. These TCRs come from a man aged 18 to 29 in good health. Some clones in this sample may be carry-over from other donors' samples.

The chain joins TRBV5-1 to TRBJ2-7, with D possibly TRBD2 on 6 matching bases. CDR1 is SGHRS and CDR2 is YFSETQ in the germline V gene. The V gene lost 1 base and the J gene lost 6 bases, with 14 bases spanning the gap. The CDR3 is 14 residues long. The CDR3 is CASSLTTSSGEQYF. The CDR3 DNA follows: TGCGCCAGCAGCTTGACAACTAGCTCGGGCGAGCAGTACTTC.

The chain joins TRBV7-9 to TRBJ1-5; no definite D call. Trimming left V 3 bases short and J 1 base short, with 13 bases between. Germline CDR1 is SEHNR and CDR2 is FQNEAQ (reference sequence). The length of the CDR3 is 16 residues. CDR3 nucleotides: TGTGCCAGCAGCTTTCACGAGGGAACGAGCAATCAGCCCCAGCATTTT. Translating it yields CASSFHEGTSNQPQHF.

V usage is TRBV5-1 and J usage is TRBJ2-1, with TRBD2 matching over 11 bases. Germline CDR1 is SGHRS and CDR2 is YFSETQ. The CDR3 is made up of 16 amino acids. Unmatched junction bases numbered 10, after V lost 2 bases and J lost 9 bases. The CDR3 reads CASSLLPLAGEGEQFF. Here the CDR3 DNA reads TGCGCCAGCAGCTTACTACCACTAGCGGGAGAGGGTGAGCAGTTCTTC.

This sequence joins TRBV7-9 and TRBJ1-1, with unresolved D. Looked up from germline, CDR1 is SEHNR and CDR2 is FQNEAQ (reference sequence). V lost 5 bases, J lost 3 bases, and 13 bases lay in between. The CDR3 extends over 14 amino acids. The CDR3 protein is CASSRQVSDTEAFF. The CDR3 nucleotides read TGTGCCAGCAGCCGCCAGGTCTCGGACACTGAAGCTTTCTTT.

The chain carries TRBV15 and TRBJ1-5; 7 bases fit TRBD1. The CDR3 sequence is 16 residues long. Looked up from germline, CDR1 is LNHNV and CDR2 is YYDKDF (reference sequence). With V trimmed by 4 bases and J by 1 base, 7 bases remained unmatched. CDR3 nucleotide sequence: TGTGCCACCAGCACTGACAGGGTAAGGAGCAATCAGCCCCAGCATTTT. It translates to CATSTDRVRSNQPQHF.

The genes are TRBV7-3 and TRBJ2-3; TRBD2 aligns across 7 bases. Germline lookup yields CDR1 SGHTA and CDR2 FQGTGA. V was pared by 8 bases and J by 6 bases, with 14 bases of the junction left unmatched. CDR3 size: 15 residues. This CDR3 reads CASAREAGRPDTQYF. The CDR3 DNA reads TGTGCCAGCGCCAGAGAAGCGGGAAGGCCCGATACGCAGTATTTT.

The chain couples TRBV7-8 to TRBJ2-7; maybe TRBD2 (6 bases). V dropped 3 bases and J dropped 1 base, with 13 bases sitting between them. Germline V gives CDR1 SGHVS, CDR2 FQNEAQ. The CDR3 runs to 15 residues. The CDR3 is CASSFTTSTSYEQYF. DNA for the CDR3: TGTGCCAGCAGCTTTACAACTAGCACATCCTACGAGCAGTACTTC.

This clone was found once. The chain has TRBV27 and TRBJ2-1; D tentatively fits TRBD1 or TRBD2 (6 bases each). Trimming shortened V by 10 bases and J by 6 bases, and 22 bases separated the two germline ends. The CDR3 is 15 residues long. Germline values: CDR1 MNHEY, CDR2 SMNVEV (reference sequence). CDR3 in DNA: TGTGCCACCAACCCTCGGGGGCCCGGGGGCAATGAGCAGTTCTTC. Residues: CATNPRGPGGNEQFF.

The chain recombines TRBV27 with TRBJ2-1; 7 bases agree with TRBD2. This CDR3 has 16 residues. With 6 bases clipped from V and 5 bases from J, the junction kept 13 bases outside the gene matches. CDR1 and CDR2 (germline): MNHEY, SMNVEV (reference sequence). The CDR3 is CASRDLTSTWDNEQFF. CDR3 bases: TGTGCCAGCAGAGACTTGACTAGCACTTGGGACAATGAGCAGTTCTTC.

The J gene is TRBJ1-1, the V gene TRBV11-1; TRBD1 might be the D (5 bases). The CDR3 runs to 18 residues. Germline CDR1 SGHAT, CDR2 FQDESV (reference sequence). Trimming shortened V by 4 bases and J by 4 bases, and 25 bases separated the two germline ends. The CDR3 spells CASSSTRRRWDLATEAFF. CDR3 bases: TGTGCCAGCAGCTCAACCCGAAGAAGGTGGGACCTGGCCACTGAAGCTTTCTTT.

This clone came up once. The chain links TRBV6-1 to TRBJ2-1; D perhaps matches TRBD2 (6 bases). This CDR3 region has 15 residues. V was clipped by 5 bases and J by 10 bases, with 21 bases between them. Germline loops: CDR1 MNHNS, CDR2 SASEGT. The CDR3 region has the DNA TGTGCCAGCAGTAGATCTAGCGCCCCAGAGGGGGAGCAGTTCTTC. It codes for CASSRSSAPEGEQFF.

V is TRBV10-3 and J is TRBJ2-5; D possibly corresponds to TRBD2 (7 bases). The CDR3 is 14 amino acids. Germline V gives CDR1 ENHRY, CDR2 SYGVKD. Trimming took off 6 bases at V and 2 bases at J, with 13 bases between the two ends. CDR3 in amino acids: CAISRGGEQETQYF. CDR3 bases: TGTGCCATCAGCCGAGGGGGGGAGCAAGAGACCCAGTACTTC.

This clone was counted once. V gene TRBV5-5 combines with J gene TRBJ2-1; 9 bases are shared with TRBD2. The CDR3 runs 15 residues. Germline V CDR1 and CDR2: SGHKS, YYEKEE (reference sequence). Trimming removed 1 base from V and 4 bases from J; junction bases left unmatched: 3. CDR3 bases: TGTGCCAGCAGCTTGAATCTAGCGGGGTACAATGAGCAGTTCTTC. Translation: CASSLNLAGYNEQFF.

The CDR3 DNA follows: TGCGCCAGCAGCCGAGGATTACGCGGGGGGGGTGAGCAGTACTTC. This encodes CASSRGLRGGGEQYF. The chain carries TRBV4-1 and TRBJ2-7; 9 bases line up with TRBD2. Germline V gives CDR1 MGHRA, CDR2 YSYEKL. The junction had 11 bases not matched to a gene; V was cut back by 4 bases and J by 7 bases. The CDR3 is 15 amino acids.

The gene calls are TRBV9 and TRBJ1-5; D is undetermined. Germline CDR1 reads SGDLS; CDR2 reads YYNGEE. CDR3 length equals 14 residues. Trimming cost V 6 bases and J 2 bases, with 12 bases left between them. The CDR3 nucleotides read TGTGCCAGCAACGAAGCCGGGGGCAATCAGCCCCAGCATTTT. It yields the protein CASNEAGGNQPQHF.

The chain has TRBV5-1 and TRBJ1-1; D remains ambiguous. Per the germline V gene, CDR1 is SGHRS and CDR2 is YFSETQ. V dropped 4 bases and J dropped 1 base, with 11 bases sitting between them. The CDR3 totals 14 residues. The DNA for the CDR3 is TGCGCCAGCAGCGCTACGGCCTCGAACACTGAAGCTTTCTTT. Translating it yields CASSATASNTEAFF.

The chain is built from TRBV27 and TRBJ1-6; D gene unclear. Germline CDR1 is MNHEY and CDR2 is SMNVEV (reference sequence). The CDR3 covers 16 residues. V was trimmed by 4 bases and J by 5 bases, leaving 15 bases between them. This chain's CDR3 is CASSSLSLGDNSPLHF. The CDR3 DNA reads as TGTGCCAGCAGTTCCCTTTCGTTAGGTGATAATTCACCCCTCCACTTT.

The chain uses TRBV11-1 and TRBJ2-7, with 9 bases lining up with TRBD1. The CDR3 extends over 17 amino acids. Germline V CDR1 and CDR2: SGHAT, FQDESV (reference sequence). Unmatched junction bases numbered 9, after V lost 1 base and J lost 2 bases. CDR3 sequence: CASSLGKWGQGPYEQYF. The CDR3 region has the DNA TGTGCCAGCAGCTTAGGAAAGTGGGGACAGGGACCCTACGAGCAGTACTTC. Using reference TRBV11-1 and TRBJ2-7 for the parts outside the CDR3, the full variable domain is EAEVAQSPRYKITEKSQAVAFWCDPISGHATLYWYRQILGQGPELLVQFQDESVVDDSQLPKDRFSAERLKGVDSTLKIQPAELGDSAMYLCASSLGKWGQGPYEQYFGPGTRLTVT.

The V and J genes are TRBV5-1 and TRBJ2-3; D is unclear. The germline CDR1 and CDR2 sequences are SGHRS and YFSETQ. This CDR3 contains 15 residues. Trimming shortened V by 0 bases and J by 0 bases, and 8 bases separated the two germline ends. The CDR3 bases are TGCGCCAGCAGCTTGGGAGCGTATAGCACAGATACGCAGTATTTT. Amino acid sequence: CASSLGAYSTDTQYF.

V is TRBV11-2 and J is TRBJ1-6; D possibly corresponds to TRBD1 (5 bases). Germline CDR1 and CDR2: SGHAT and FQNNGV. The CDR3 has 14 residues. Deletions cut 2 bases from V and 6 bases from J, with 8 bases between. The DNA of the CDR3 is TGTGCCAGCAGCTTACCCAGGGCTAATTCACCCCTCCACTTT. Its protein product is CASSLPRANSPLHF.

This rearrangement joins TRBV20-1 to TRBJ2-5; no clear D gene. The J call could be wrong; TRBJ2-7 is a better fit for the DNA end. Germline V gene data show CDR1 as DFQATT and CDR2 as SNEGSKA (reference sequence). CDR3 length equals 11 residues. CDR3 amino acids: CSASGNYEQYF. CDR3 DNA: TGCAGTGCTAGTGGAAATTACGAGCAGTACTTC.